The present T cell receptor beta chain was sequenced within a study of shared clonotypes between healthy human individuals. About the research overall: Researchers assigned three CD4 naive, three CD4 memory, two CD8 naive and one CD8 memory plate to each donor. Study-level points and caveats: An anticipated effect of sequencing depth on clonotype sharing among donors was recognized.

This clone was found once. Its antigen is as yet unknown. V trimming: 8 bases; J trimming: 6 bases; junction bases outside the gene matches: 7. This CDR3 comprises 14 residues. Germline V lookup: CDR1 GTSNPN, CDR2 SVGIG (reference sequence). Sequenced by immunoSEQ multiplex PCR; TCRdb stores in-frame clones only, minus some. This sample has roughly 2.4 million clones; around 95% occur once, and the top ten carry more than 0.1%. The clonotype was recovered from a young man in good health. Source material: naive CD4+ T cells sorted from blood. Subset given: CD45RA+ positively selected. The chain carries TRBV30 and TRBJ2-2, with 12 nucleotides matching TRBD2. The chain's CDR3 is CAQRTSGKPGELFF. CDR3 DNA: TGTGCCCAAAGGACTAGCGGGAAACCCGGGGAGCTGTTTTTT.